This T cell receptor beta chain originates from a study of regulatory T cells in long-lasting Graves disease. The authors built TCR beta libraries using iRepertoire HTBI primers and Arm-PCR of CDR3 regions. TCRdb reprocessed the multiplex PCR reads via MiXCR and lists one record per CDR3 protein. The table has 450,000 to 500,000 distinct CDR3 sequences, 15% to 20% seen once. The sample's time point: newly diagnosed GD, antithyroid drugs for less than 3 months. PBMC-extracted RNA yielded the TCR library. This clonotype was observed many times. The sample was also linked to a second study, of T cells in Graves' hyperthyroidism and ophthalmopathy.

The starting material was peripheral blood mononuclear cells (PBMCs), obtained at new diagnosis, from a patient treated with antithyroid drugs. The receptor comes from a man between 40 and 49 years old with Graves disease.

The CDR3 spells CASSYSTTGDRDYGYTF. CDR3 nucleotide sequence: TGTGCCAGCAGTTACTCGACGACAGGGGATAGGGACTATGGCTACACCTTC. The rearrangement joins TRBV6-5 to TRBJ1-2; TRBD1 agrees at 8 bases. This CDR3 region has 17 residues. Germline V gene sequence: CDR1 MNHEY, CDR2 SVGAGI. The ends lost 0 bases at V and 3 bases at J; junction bases unmatched: 9.